Listed below are T cell receptor beta chains from one sample, sequenced in a study of blood T cell repertoires in COVID-19. Repertoires were generated with immunoSEQ multiplex PCR, while TCRdb's copy carries only in-frame clones and drops some. The sample contains roughly 150,000 clones, 65% to 85% of which appear only once. Sequencing used PBMCs or T cells enriched from blood (not recorded which). These TCRs come from a man aged 65-85 years who had been exposed to COVID-19. Both conserved end residues are part of each CDR3. D genes are given only for firm matches. Not every row has a clone size; where given, it reads once, few, many or a size class.

clone_size j_call d_call v_call cdr3_nt cdr3_aa
- TRBJ2-6 - TRBV3-1/TRBV3-2 TGTGCCAGCAGCCAACAGGGAGGTAGCGGGGCCAACGTCCTGACTTTC CASSQQGGSGANVLTF
- TRBJ1-5 TRBD1 TRBV5-1 TGCGCCAGCAGCTGGGGAACAGGGGGCGTTCAGCCCCAGCATTTT CASSWGTGGVQPQHF
- TRBJ1-1 TRBD1 TRBV5-1 TGCGCCAGCAGCAGGGGACAGGAGGCTGAAGCTTTCTTT CASSRGQEAEAFF
few TRBJ2-7 TRBD1 TRBV7-9 TGTGCCAGCAGCTTGGGGAATCGACAGGGCGACGAGCAGTACTTC CASSLGNRQGDEQYF
- TRBJ2-5 TRBD2 TRBV18 TGTGCCAGCTCACCGGGGACTAGCAAGGAGACCCAGTACTTC CASSPGTSKETQYF
- TRBJ2-7 - TRBV6-5 TGTGCCAGCAATAGAGGACAGATAAAATCCTACGAGCAGTACTTC CASNRGQIKSYEQYF
- TRBJ2-4 TRBD1 TRBV7-2 TGTGCCAGCAGCCTTTCTCAGGGGGCGAACATTCAGTACTTC CASSLSQGANIQYF
- TRBJ2-1 TRBD2 TRBV11-2 TGTGCCAGCAGCTTACTAGCGGGGGTTAACCACAATGAGCAGTTCTTC CASSLLAGVNHNEQFF
- TRBJ1-2 - TRBV25-1 TGTGCCAGCAGTGCTGCAGGGGATGGCTACACCTTC CASSAAGDGYTF
- TRBJ1-1 TRBD1 TRBV18 TGTGCCAGCTCAGCCAGGGGGGTCTGGGACACTGAAGCTTTCTTT CASSARGVWDTEAFF
- TRBJ2-1 - TRBV19 TGTGCCAGTAGCCTAACTATCAGACAGGCTGGGCAGTTCTTC CASSLTIRQAGQFF
- TRBJ2-7 - TRBV15 TGTGCCACCAGCAGAGCCGGGGACGAGCAGTACTTC CATSRAGDEQYF
once TRBJ1-1 - TRBV7-9 TGTGCCAGCAGCTTATCGTTTGATGGGGAGGCTGAAGCTTTCTTT CASSLSFDGEAEAFF
- TRBJ2-3 - TRBV19 TGTGCCAGTAGGGACAGGGCGGGAGGGTCCACAGATACGCAGTATTTT CASRDRAGGSTDTQYF
- TRBJ1-3 - TRBV4-1 TGCGCCAGCAGCCAAGAGCACCCAGGGGTTTTTTCCTCTGGAAACACCATATATTTT CASSQEHPGVFSSGNTIYF
many TRBJ1-1 TRBD1 TRBV7-9 TGTGCCAGCAGCATAGACAGGGACACTGAAGCTTTCTTT CASSIDRDTEAFF
- TRBJ2-1 TRBD1 TRBV15 TGTGCCACCAGCAGGGGACAGGGGGCCGACAATGAGCAGTTCTTC CATSRGQGADNEQFF
- TRBJ2-3 TRBD2 TRBV10-1 TGCGCCAGCAGTGATGGACTAGCGGTCAGTGATACGCAGTATTTT CASSDGLAVSDTQYF
- TRBJ1-3 TRBD1 TRBV5-6 TGTGCCAGCAGCTCCCCGACAGGGTCCGGAAACACCATATATTTT CASSSPTGSGNTIYF
- TRBJ2-7 TRBD1 TRBV19 TGTGCCAGTAGTGACAGGGGAGTTGGCGAGCAGTACTTC CASSDRGVGEQYF
once TRBJ1-4 - TRBV30 TGTGCCTGGATAAGGGGGGGCGCGGGTGAAAAACTGTTTTTT CAWIRGGAGEKLFF
- TRBJ1-1 TRBD1 TRBV2 TGTGCCAGCAGTCCGGGACAGGTCGTGAACACTGAAGCTTTCTTT CASSPGQVVNTEAFF
- TRBJ2-3 - TRBV12-5 TGTGCTAGCGGTTCCGGGCGGGGCTACACAGATACGCAGTATTTT CASGSGRGYTDTQYF
once TRBJ1-5 TRBD1 TRBV6-1 TGTGCCAGCAGTGAACAGGGGGATCAGCCCCAGCATTTT CASSEQGDQPQHF
- TRBJ1-2 TRBD1 TRBV7-9 TGTGCCAGCAGCACCGGGACAGTAGGCTACACCTTC CASSTGTVGYTF
- TRBJ2-2 - TRBV12-5 TGTGCTAGTGGTTTAAGACAGTCCAGGGAGCTGTTTTTT CASGLRQSRELFF